The 32 T cell receptor beta chains in this list originate from one sample, sequenced in a study of T cells in Graves' hyperthyroidism and ophthalmopathy. Amplification targeted TCR beta CDR3 regions from RNA transcripts. With the HTBI primer set, the TCR CDR3 went through a first round of RT-PCR. MiXCR, run by TCRdb on the multiplex PCR reads, gives a single entry per CDR3 protein. The sample contains around 800,000 distinct CDR3 sequences, around 38% of which appear only once. Sequencing was performed on blood. The source of these receptors is a man aged 18 to 30 with Graves' hyperthyroidism.

As DNA, the CDR3 is TGTGCCAGCACCGACGTCAGAGGCTCTAGCAATCAGCCCCAGCATTTT. Translating gives CASTDVRGSSNQPQHF. The chain recombines TRBV10-3 with TRBJ1-5, with unresolved D. The CDR3 spans 16 residues. Germline-derived CDR1 and CDR2 are ENHRY and SYGVKD. Between the trimmed V and J ends, which lost 10 bases and 0 bases, there was a span of 19 bases.

This clonotype was seen only a few times. This chain links TRBV5-6 with TRBJ1-1, with D hard to call. The CDR3 runs to 12 residues. Between the trimmed V and J ends, which lost 4 bases and 7 bases, there was a span of 11 bases. Germline V lookup: CDR1 SGHDT, CDR2 YYEEEE. The CDR3 bases are TGTGCCAGCAGCCCGGCGGTCGGTGAAGCTTTCTTT. Amino acid sequence: CASSPAVGEAFF.

V and J are TRBV7-2 and TRBJ2-5, with 7 bases aligning to TRBD2. V shed 5 bases, J shed 2 bases, and the junction held 5 bases outside the gene matches. This CDR3 region has 14 residues. Germline CDR1 and CDR2: SGHTA and FQGNSA. The CDR3 nucleotides are TGTGCCAGCAGCCAACAGCGGGATCAAGAGACCCAGTACTTC. Translating it yields CASSQQRDQETQYF.

V and J are TRBV7-2 and TRBJ2-5; 10 bases map to TRBD1. Germline CDR1 and CDR2: SGHTA and FQGNSA. There are 15 residues in the CDR3. V lost 5 bases and J lost 6; bases outside the gene matches: 9. The CDR3 protein is CASSTTGTGVQTQYF. The CDR3 coding sequence is TGTGCCAGCAGCACGACCGGGACAGGGGTGCAGACCCAGTACTTC.

A single count supports this clonotype. This may be a read error: a much more frequent sequence differs by one nucleotide. V and J are TRBV7-2 and TRBJ2-7; the match to TRBD1 covers 10 bases. The germline V gene has CDR1 SGHTA and CDR2 FQGNSA. The CDR3 contains 14 residues. Germline trimming cut 6 bases from V and 5 bases from J; bases unmatched to any gene: 7. The CDR3 region has the DNA TGTGCCAGCAGTTCCGGGACAGGGGACGACGAGCAGTACTTC. Amino acids: CASSSGTGDDEQYF. Filled out from reference TRBV7-2 and TRBJ2-7, the complete variable domain reads GAGVSQSPSNKVTEKGKDVELRCDPISGHTALYWYRQSLGQGLEFLIYFQGNSAPDKSGLPSDRFSAERTGGSVSTLTIQRTQQEDSAVYLCASSSGTGDDEQYFGPGTRLTVT.

This clonotype has ten or more counts. An end of the junction differs from the germline gene, which may be a read error. The CDR3 nucleotides are TGTGCCAGCAGTTTAGAAGGGCTCGGCACTGAAGCTTTCTTT. As protein: CASSLEGLGTEAFF. The chain couples TRBV5-1 to TRBJ1-1; D is uncertain. Germline CDR1 is SGHRS and CDR2 is YFSETQ. The CDR3 is 14 amino acids.

This clonotype was seen ten or more times. The chain combines TRBV25-1 with TRBJ2-7; D unclear. Germline V gene sequence: CDR1 MGHDK, CDR2 SYGVNS. Trimming pared 3 bases from V and 1 base from J, leaving 10 bases between. This CDR3 comprises 14 residues. The CDR3 here is CASSDKRPSYEQYF. DNA for the CDR3: TGTGCCAGCAGTGACAAGCGACCTTCCTACGAGCAGTACTTC.

This clonotype was found many times. The chain joins TRBV24-1 to TRBJ2-2; 12 nucleotides line up with TRBD2. Trimming at V came to 4 bases and at J to 5 bases, leaving 7 bases not matched to a gene. The CDR3 has 17 amino acids. CDR1 is KGHDR and CDR2 is SFDVKD in the germline V gene. CDR3: CATSESSGRARTGELFF. Written as DNA, the CDR3 is TGTGCCACCAGTGAATCTAGCGGGAGGGCCCGGACCGGGGAGCTGTTTTTT.

J is TRBJ1-2 and V is TRBV12-3 or TRBV12-4, with D unresolved. V lost 7 bases and J lost 4, with 13 bases in between. This CDR3 spans 13 amino acids. Written as DNA, the CDR3 is TGTGCCAGCATGCGCCCACCTACCTATGGCTACACCTTC. This encodes CASMRPPTYGYTF.

This clonotype showed up many times. The chain uses TRBV20-1 and TRBJ1-1; no firm D call. Germline-derived CDR1 and CDR2 are DFQATT and SNEGSKA (reference sequence). The CDR3 is 12 residues long. With 6 bases removed from V and 0 bases from J, the gap between germline ends came to 8 bases. For the CDR3, the DNA is TGCAGTGCACAGCTGTTGAACACTGAAGCTTTCTTT. Residues: CSAQLLNTEAFF.

The V call is TRBV25-1, the J call TRBJ2-7; 8 nucleotides match TRBD2. V gave up 5 bases and J gave up 0 bases; unmatched junction bases: 12. The CDR3 consists of 17 residues. CDR1 MGHDK and CDR2 SYGVNS come from the germline V gene. The CDR3 DNA is TGTGCCAGCAGTTTATTTATCACTAGCGGTAGCTCCTACGAGCAGTACTTC. It codes for CASSLFITSGSSYEQYF.

Worth noting for this clonotype: This may come from a read error, since a much larger clone is one base off. J is TRBJ2-2 and V is TRBV25-1; D is unclear. The germline V and J ends were trimmed by 4 bases and 4 bases, with 10 bases remaining between them. Germline V gene sequence: CDR1 MGHDK, CDR2 SYGVNS. This CDR3 has 14 residues. The CDR3 reads CASSASNLTGELFF. CDR3 nucleotides: TGTGCCAGCAGTGCCAGCAACCTCACCGGGGAGCTGTTTTTT.

V usage is TRBV29-1 and J usage is TRBJ2-7; maybe TRBD1 (5 bases). CDR3 length: 12 residues. CDR1 SQVTM and CDR2 ANQGSEA come from the germline V gene. The V and J ends lost 6 bases and 2 bases respectively, with 11 bases between them. As DNA, the CDR3 is TGCAGCGTAGGGGCAGGGACCTACGAGCAGTACTTC. It encodes CSVGAGTYEQYF.

This clonotype was picked up many times. CDR3 nucleotide sequence: TGCGCCAGCAGCCGGACAGGGGCGAACACTGAAGCTTTCTTT. This sequence encodes CASSRTGANTEAFF. This chain joins TRBV10-1 and TRBJ1-1, with 9 bases aligning to TRBD1. V trimming: 6 bases; J trimming: 1 base; junction bases outside the gene matches: 3. This CDR3 has 14 amino acids. Germline lookup yields CDR1 WNHNN and CDR2 SYGVQD (reference sequence).

This clonotype appeared many times. V is TRBV7-6 and J is TRBJ2-7; perhaps TRBD1 as D (6 bases). This CDR3 region has 15 residues. Germline CDR1 SGHVS, CDR2 FNYEAQ. Trimming cost V 0 bases and J 0 bases, with 9 bases left between them. The DNA of the CDR3 is TGTGCCAGCAGCTTAGCCGACAGGAACTCCTACGAGCAGTACTTC. This gives the protein CASSLADRNSYEQYF. Filled out from reference TRBV7-6 and TRBJ2-7, the complete variable domain reads GAGVSQSPRYKVTKRGQDVALRCDPISGHVSLYWYRQALGQGPEFLTYFNYEAQQDKSGLPNDRFSAERPEGSISTLTIQRTEQRDSAMYRCASSLADRNSYEQYFGPGTRLTVT.

V gene TRBV7-9 combines with J gene TRBJ1-1, with a possible D match to TRBD1 (6 bases). Trimming cost V 5 bases and J 1 base, with 14 bases left between them. The CDR3 covers 15 residues. From germline, CDR1 is SEHNR and CDR2 FQNEAQ (reference sequence). The DNA for the CDR3 is TGTGCCAGCAGCCCACCCGGGACACAGAACACTGAAGCTTTCTTT. Its protein is CASSPPGTQNTEAFF.

This clonotype has just a few counts. The V gene is TRBV20-1, the J gene TRBJ2-2; unclear D gene. Germline V CDR1 and CDR2: DFQATT, SNEGSKA (reference sequence). Trimming removed 0 bases at V and 4 bases at J, with 18 bases between. This CDR3 has 17 residues. CDR3 DNA: TGCAGTGCTAGAGATACGACGGCAGCAGGTAGCACCGGGGAGCTGTTTTTT. Translating it yields CSARDTTAAGSTGELFF.

The chain recombines TRBV5-1 with TRBJ2-2; 7 nucleotides agree with TRBD1. Germline trimming cut 5 bases from V and 3 bases from J; bases unmatched to any gene: 4. Per the germline V gene, CDR1 is SGHRS and CDR2 is YFSETQ. The CDR3 runs 14 residues. CDR3 sequence: CASRKGTDTGELFF. DNA for the CDR3: TGCGCCAGCAGGAAGGGGACAGACACCGGGGAGCTGTTTTTT.

The chain recombines TRBV13 with TRBJ2-7; tentative D call: TRBD2 (5 bases). V gave up 6 bases and J gave up 5 bases, with 17 bases separating them. The CDR3 extends over 14 amino acids. Germline CDR1 is PRHDT and CDR2 is FYEKMQ (reference sequence). This chain's CDR3 is CASSSLDGGHEQYF. The CDR3 DNA is TGTGCCAGCAGTTCTCTGGACGGAGGCCACGAGCAGTACTTC.

A few counts support this clonotype. J is TRBJ2-7 and V is TRBV9, with D perhaps matching TRBD1 (6 bases). Germline CDR1 SGDLS, CDR2 YYNGEE. The CDR3 has 15 residues. Trimming stripped 0 bases from V and 3 bases from J, with 13 bases between. The CDR3 loop reads CASSVGQGPDYEQYF. The DNA of the CDR3 is TGTGCCAGCAGCGTAGGGCAGGGGCCCGACTACGAGCAGTACTTC.

The sample holds a few counts of this clonotype. The chain combines TRBV7-2 with TRBJ2-5; 9 positions agree with TRBD2. Germline CDR1 is SGHTA and CDR2 is FQGNSA. The CDR3 is 17 amino acids. V dropped 5 bases and J dropped 1; count of bases not matched to a gene: 11. CDR3: CASSQDQRGAFQETQYF. The DNA of the CDR3 is TGTGCCAGCAGCCAGGACCAGCGGGGGGCCTTCCAAGAGACCCAGTACTTC.

V and J are TRBV5-1 and TRBJ1-1; a weak D match, TRBD1 (6 bases). Looked up from germline, CDR1 is SGHRS and CDR2 is YFSETQ. The length of the CDR3 is 15 residues. Trimming left V 4 bases short and J 1 base short, with 14 bases between. The CDR3 bases are TGCGCCAGCAGCCCAGGGGACAAATCGAACACTGAAGCTTTCTTT. The encoded protein is CASSPGDKSNTEAFF.

V is TRBV5-4 and J is TRBJ2-2, with 12 bases that match TRBD1. Germline CDR1 SGHNT, CDR2 YYREEE (reference sequence). The CDR3 extends over 16 amino acids. V lost 4 bases, J lost 3 bases, and 4 bases stayed unmatched. For the CDR3, the DNA is TGTGCCAGCAGCACCGGGACAGGGGGCGACACCGGGGAGCTGTTTTTT. Translating it yields CASSTGTGGDTGELFF. Full variable domain (missing parts from reference TRBV5-4 and TRBJ2-2): ETGVTQSPTHLIKTRGQQVTLRCSSQSGHNTVSWYQQALGQGPQFIFQYYREEENGRGNFPPRFSGLQFPNYSSELNVNALELDDSALYLCASSTGTGGDTGELFFGEGSRLTVL.

The chain links TRBV25-1 to TRBJ1-4, with TRBD1 identical over 11 bases. Germline V gene sequence: CDR1 MGHDK, CDR2 SYGVNS. With 4 bases clipped from V and 4 bases from J, the junction kept 11 bases outside the gene matches. The CDR3 has 18 amino acids. In DNA, the CDR3 is TGTGCCAGCAGTGGCTCTCCGGGACAGGGGGACCTTAATGAAAAACTGTTTTTT. Amino acids: CASSGSPGQGDLNEKLFF.

The V gene is TRBV4-1, the J gene TRBJ1-1; D not resolved. V shed 3 bases and J shed 0 bases, with 8 bases lying between them. The CDR3 loop spans 14 amino acids. Germline CDR1 and CDR2: MGHRA and YSYEKL. Written as DNA, the CDR3 is TGCGCCAGCAGCCATATAATTGTGAACACTGAAGCTTTCTTT. This sequence encodes CASSHIIVNTEAFF.

Worth noting for this clonotype: One end of the junction is discordant with germline, which a read error may explain. This sequence joins TRBV28 and TRBJ2-7; D may be TRBD1 (5 bases). Per the germline V gene, CDR1 is MDHEN and CDR2 is SYDVKM. This CDR3 has 14 amino acids. CDR3 amino acids: CASGLADIVYEQYF. The CDR3 coding sequence is TGTGCCAGCGGTTTGGCGGACATAGTCTACGAGCAGTACTTC.

The table lists this clonotype with a few counts. This chain connects TRBV6-6 to TRBJ2-7; unclear D gene. This CDR3 has 13 amino acids. Trimming shortened V by 5 bases and J by 2 bases, and 10 bases separated the two germline ends. Germline V gives CDR1 MNHNY, CDR2 SVGAGI (reference sequence). CDR3 nucleotide sequence: TGTGCCAGCAGTAAACGCAGCCCCTACGAGCAGTACTTC. It specifies CASSKRSPYEQYF.

The table lists this clonotype with many counts. The chain combines TRBV7-8 with TRBJ1-1; TRBD1 agrees at 8 bases. CDR1 is SGHVS and CDR2 is FQNEAQ in the germline V gene. V lost 8 bases to trimming and J lost 1 base; unmatched junction nucleotides: 12. The CDR3 totals 16 residues. The CDR3 sequence: CASGKDRAKGNTEAFF. The CDR3 DNA is TGTGCCAGCGGAAAGGACAGGGCTAAAGGGAACACTGAAGCTTTCTTT.

The chain has TRBV29-1 and TRBJ2-5, with D uncertain. From germline, CDR1 is SQVTM and CDR2 ANQGSEA. This CDR3 has 13 residues. The V end lost 6 bases, the J end lost 5 bases, and 16 bases lay between the germline ends. The CDR3, as DNA: TGCAGCGTCAACCCGTCCAGTAGGGAGACCCAGTACTTC. Residues: CSVNPSSRETQYF.

This clonotype was recorded at least ten times. The chain combines TRBV10-3 with TRBJ1-1; the D gene is possibly TRBD1 (5 bases). Germline CDR1 and CDR2: ENHRY and SYGVKD. V was clipped by 6 bases and J by 7 bases, with 18 bases between them. The CDR3 runs 14 residues. This CDR3 is CAIRAQDHGLEAFF. CDR3 nucleotides: TGTGCCATCAGGGCACAGGATCACGGTCTTGAAGCTTTCTTT.

Remarks on this clonotype: A much bigger clone sits one base away, suggesting this may be a read error. The chain links TRBV10-3 to TRBJ1-1; TRBD1 agrees at 9 bases. Germline V gene lookup returns CDR1 ENHRY and CDR2 SYGVKD. J gave up 5 bases and V 3 bases, and 7 bases lay outside the gene matches. There are 15 residues in the CDR3. CDR3 bases: TGTGCCATCAGTGATCGACAGGGGGTGACTACTGAAGCTTTCTTT. Translated: CAISDRQGVTTEAFF.

V is TRBV29-1 and J is TRBJ2-2; weak D call: TRBD1 (6 bases). The CDR3 length is 11 residues. V lost 3 bases, J lost 9 bases, and 8 bases lay in between. Germline V gene sequence: CDR1 SQVTM, CDR2 ANQGSEA. CDR3 region: CSVEGTRELFF. For the CDR3, the DNA is TGCAGCGTTGAGGGGACACGGGAGCTGTTTTTT.